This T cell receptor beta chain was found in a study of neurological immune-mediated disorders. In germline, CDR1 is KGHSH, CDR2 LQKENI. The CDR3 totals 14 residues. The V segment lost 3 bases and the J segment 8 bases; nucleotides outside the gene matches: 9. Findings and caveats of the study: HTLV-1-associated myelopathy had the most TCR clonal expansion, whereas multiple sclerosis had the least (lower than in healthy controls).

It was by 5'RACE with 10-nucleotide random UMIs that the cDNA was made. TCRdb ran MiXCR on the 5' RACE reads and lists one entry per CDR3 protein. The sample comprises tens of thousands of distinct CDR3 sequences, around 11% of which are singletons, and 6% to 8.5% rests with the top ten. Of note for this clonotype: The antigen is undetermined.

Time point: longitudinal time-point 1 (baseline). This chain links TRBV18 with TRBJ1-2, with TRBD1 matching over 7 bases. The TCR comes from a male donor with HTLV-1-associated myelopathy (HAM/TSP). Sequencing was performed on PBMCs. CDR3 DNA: TGTGCCAGCTCACCCTTAGGGGGCGCGGAGGGCTACACCTTC. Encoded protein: CASSPLGGAEGYTF.